This paragraph covers one T cell receptor (beta chain) sequence. Recovered status applied to Cohort 3 donors who had two consecutive negative PCRs. It also applied to those with clearance or with symptom resolution. The data derive from a study of blood T cell repertoires in COVID-19. About the research overall: Collection of acute and convalescent COVID-19 samples took place in the United States, Italy and Spain. T cells, B-cell-depleted T cells, or PBMCs supplied cDNA or gDNA.

In the authors' workflow: Reference gene primer amplification gave estimated nucleated cell counts. Profiled with immunoSEQ multiplex PCR; TCRdb holds only in-frame clones, not every one. V, J and clone size reflect that table, while D and trimming were determined from the DNA. The table includes around 130,000 clones, roughly 90% detected once. V lost 1 base to trimming and J lost 4 bases; unmatched junction nucleotides: 10. The length of the CDR3 is 17 residues. Germline V CDR1 and CDR2: KGHSH, LQKENI. The chain carries TRBV18 and TRBJ1-1; TRBD1 agrees at 9 bases. Sequenced input: PBMCs or T cells enriched from blood (not recorded which). This sequence originates from a woman between 50 and 59 years old who had recovered from COVID-19. Here the CDR3 reads CASSPLGGQGEFTEAFF. CDR3 DNA sequence: TGTGCCAGCTCACCACTTGGGGGACAGGGTGAATTCACTGAAGCTTTCTTT.